Given below is one TCR beta chain in context. This CDR3 comprises 14 residues. Germline lookup yields CDR1 DFQATT and CDR2 SNEGSKA (reference sequence). V was clipped by 6 bases and J by 4 bases, with 16 bases between them. A sample-barcoded 5' primer and a J-beta primer mix were used in a second PCR of roughly 6 to 12 cycles. One entry per CDR3 protein results from TCRdb running MiXCR on the 5' RACE reads. Counted here are about 1.8 million distinct CDR3 sequences, about 50% occurring once; the ten biggest clones make up 2% to 2.5%. This record comes from a study of blood T cells in healthy people across ages.

Sequencing used blood. The TCR sequence derives from a woman in her thirties or forties in good health. This rearrangement joins TRBV20-1 to TRBJ1-5, with D perhaps matching TRBD1 (6 bases). DNA for the CDR3: TGCAGTGCAACGGACGGACAGCTTAATCAGCCCCAGCATTTT. Its protein product is CSATDGQLNQPQHF.